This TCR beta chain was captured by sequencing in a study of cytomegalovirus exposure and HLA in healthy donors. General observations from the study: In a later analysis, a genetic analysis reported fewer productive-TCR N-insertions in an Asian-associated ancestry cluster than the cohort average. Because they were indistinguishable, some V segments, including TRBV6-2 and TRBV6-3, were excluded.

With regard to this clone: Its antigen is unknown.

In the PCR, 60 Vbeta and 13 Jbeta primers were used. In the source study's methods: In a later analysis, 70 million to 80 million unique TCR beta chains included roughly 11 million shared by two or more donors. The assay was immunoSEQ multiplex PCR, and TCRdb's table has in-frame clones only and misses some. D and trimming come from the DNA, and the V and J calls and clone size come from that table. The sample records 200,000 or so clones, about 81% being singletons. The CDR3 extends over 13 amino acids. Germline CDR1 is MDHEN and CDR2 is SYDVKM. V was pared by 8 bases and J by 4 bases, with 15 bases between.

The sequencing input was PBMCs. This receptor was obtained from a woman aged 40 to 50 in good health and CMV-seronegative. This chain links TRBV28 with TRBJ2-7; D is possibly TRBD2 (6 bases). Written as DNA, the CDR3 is TGTGCCAGCGTCGCTGCCAGCGGGTACGAGCAGTACTTC. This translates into CASVAASGYEQYF. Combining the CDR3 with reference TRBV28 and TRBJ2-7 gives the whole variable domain DVKVTQSSRYLVKRTGEKVFLECVQDMDHENMFWYRQDPGLGLRLIYFSYDVKMKEKGDIPEGYSVSREKKERFSLILESASTNQTSMYLCASVAASGYEQYFGPGTRLTVT.